The rows below give T cell receptor beta chains drawn from one sample of a study of regulatory T cells in long-lasting Graves disease. Using its own MiXCR run on the multiplex PCR reads, TCRdb lists one record per CDR3 protein. The sample lists some 350,000 distinct CDR3 sequences; around 15% were seen once. The same specimen was also included in a second study, on T cells in Graves' hyperthyroidism and ophthalmopathy.

This material consisted of peripheral blood mononuclear cells (PBMCs), taken at new diagnosis, from a patient treated with antithyroid drugs. These receptors came from a woman between 18 and 29 years old with Graves disease. Each CDR3 is given with its conserved first and last residue. The D gene is left open where the match is weak. The listing skips clone size in some rows; elsewhere it reads once, few, many or a size class.

d_call	clone_size	v_call	j_call	cdr3_aa	cdr3_nt
NA	many	TRBV28	TRBJ2-7	CASRARAFGEQYF	TGTGCCAGCAGGGCCCGGGCCTTTGGGGAGCAGTACTTC
TRBD2	many	TRBV20-1	TRBJ2-7	CSASRGGLYEQYF	TGCAGTGCTAGTCGGGGGGGGCTCTACGAGCAGTACTTC
TRBD1	NA	TRBV9	TRBJ1-2	CASSLRTDREVGYTF	TGTGCCAGCAGCCTACGGACGGACAGGGAAGTTGGCTACACCTTC
NA	many	TRBV12-3/TRBV12-4	TRBJ2-5	CASNSKEGARETQYF	TGTGCCAGCAACTCAAAGGAGGGGGCGAGGGAGACCCAGTACTTC
TRBD1	NA	TRBV20-1	TRBJ1-5	CSVNQGGKGQPQHF	TGCAGTGTAAACCAGGGGGGAAAGGGTCAGCCCCAGCATTTT
NA	NA	TRBV20-1	TRBJ2-7	CSARRAGDGEQYF	TGCAGTGCTAGAAGAGCAGGGGACGGGGAGCAGTACTTC
NA	many	TRBV20-1	TRBJ2-2	CSARGVGSGELFF	TGCAGTGCTAGAGGGGTAGGGTCCGGGGAGCTGTTTTTT
NA	many	TRBV28	TRBJ2-1	CASQTPGEQQFF	TGTGCCAGCCAAACGCCCGGGGAACAGCAGTTCTTC
NA	few	TRBV11-3	TRBJ2-1	CASSYDRTYNEQFF	TGTGCCAGCAGCTACGACCGGACCTACAATGAGCAGTTCTTC
NA	few	TRBV19	TRBJ2-3	CASTAGLGTDTQYF	TGTGCCAGTACCGCAGGGCTGGGGACAGATACGCAGTATTTT
NA	many	TRBV11-3	TRBJ1-4	CASSLIREKLFF	TGTGCCAGCAGCTTAATTCGCGAAAAACTGTTTTTT
TRBD2	many	TRBV5-1	TRBJ2-1	CASTFLAGGTYNEQFF	TGCGCCAGCACCTTCCTAGCGGGGGGTACCTACAATGAGCAGTTCTTC
NA	many	TRBV7-8	TRBJ1-1	CASSPMAGNTEAFF	TGTGCCAGCAGCCCTATGGCAGGGAACACTGAAGCTTTCTTT
NA	few	TRBV2	TRBJ1-4	CASRRAGVTEKLFF	TGTGCCAGCCGTCGCGCGGGGGTGACCGAAAAACTGTTTTTT
NA	many	TRBV7-3	TRBJ2-1	CASSLSPPGEYNEQFF	TGTGCCAGCAGCTTATCCCCACCGGGAGAATACAATGAGCAGTTCTTC
NA	NA	TRBV7-2	TRBJ2-7	CASSLAQAIYEQYF	TGTGCCAGCAGCTTAGCACAGGCCATCTACGAGCAGTACTTC
TRBD2	many	TRBV6-1	TRBJ2-7	CASARGFGRKTSGRDHEQYF	TGTGCCAGCGCCCGAGGCTTCGGACGGAAGACTAGCGGGAGAGACCACGAGCAGTACTTC
NA	many	TRBV7-6	TRBJ2-3	CASTSDWDLSTDTQYF	TGTGCCAGCACTTCCGACTGGGACCTGAGCACAGATACGCAGTATTTT